This paragraph covers one T cell receptor (beta chain) sequence. Clones were read by immunoSEQ multiplex PCR, and TCRdb kept only the in-frame ones, dropping some. The table records about 480,000 clones, 70% to 90% of them present only once. This sample stems from a study of blood T cell repertoires in COVID-19. Study-level background: Spain, Italy and the United States supplied samples that represented acute and convalescent COVID-19.

Germline values: CDR1 SGHVS, CDR2 FNYEAQ. Trimming shortened V by 5 bases and J by 1 base, and 8 bases separated the two germline ends. This CDR3 comprises 13 residues. The V and J genes are TRBV7-6 and TRBJ1-1; no clear D gene. The receptor comes from a woman aged 40-49 years who had recovered from COVID-19. What was sequenced was PBMCs or T cells enriched from blood (not recorded which). This CDR3 is CASSAGKNTEAFF. CDR3 sequence (DNA): TGTGCCAGCAGCGCGGGTAAGAACACTGAAGCTTTCTTT.